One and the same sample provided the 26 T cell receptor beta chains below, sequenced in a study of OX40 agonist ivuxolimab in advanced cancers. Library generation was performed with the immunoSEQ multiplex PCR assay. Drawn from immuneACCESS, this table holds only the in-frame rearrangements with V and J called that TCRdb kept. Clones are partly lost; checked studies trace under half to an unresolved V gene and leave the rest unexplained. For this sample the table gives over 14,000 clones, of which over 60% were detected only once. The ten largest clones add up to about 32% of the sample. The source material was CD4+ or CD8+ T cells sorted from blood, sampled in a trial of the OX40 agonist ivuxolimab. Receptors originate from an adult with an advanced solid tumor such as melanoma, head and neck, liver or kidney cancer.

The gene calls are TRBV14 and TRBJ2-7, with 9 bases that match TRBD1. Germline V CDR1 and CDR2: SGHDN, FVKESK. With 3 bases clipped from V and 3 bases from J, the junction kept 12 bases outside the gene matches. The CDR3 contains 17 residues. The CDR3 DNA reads TGTGCCAGCAGCCACGTACATTGGGGACAGGGTTTCTACGAGCAGTACTTC. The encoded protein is CASSHVHWGQGFYEQYF.

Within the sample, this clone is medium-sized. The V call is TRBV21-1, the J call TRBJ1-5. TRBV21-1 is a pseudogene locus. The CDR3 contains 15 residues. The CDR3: CASSKGADSNQPQHF. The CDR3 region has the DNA TGTGCCAGCAGCAAAGGGGCGGATAGCAATCAGCCCCAGCATTTT.

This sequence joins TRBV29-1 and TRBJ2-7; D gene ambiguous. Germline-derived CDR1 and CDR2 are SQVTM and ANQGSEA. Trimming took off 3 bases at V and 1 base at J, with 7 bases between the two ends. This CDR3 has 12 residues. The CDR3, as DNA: TGCAGCGTTGAGGGCCGATCCTACGAGCAGTACTTC. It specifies CSVEGRSYEQYF.

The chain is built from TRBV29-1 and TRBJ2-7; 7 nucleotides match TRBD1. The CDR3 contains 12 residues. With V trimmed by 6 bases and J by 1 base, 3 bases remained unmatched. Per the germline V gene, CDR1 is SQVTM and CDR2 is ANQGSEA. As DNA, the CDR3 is TGCAGCGTGGCGGACAGGTCCTACGAGCAGTACTTC. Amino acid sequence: CSVADRSYEQYF.

In DNA, the CDR3 is TGCGCCAGCAGCCCCACCCCGGCGGACTCCTACGAGCAGTACTTC. It encodes CASSPTPADSYEQYF. The chain carries TRBV10-1 and TRBJ2-7; D ambiguous. The CDR3 consists of 15 residues. CDR1 and CDR2 (germline): WNHNN, SYGVQD (reference sequence). V lost 6 bases to trimming and J lost 0 bases, with 15 bases between them.

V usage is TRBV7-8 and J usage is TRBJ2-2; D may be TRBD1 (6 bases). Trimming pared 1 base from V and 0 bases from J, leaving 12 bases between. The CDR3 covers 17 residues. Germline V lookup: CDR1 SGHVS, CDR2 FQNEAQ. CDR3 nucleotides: TGTGCCAGCAGCTTAGGGCAGGGGAAGGCGAACACCGGGGAGCTGTTTTTT. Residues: CASSLGQGKANTGELFF.

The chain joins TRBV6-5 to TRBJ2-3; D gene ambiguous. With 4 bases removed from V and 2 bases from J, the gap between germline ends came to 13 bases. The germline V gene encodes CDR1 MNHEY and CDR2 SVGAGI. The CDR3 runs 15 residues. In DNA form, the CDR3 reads TGTGCCAGCAGTTCCGAGGTTCAGTTCACAGATACGCAGTATTTT. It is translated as CASSSEVQFTDTQYF.

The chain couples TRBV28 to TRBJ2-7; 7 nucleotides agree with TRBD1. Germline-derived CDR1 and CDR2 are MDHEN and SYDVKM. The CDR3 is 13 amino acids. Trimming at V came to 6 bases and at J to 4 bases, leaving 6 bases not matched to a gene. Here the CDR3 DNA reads TGTGCCAGCAGGACAGGGTGGGAGTACGAGCAGTACTTC. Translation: CASRTGWEYEQYF.

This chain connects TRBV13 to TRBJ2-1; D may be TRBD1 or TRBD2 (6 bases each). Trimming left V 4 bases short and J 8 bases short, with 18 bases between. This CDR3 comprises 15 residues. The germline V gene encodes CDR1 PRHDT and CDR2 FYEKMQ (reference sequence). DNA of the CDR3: TGTGCCAGCAGCTCGGGGGCGCAGGTTGTGGATGAGCAGTTCTTC. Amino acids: CASSSGAQVVDEQFF.

This chain's CDR3 is CASRPGTGLKETQYF. CDR3 in DNA: TGCGCCAGCAGGCCCGGGACAGGGTTAAAAGAGACCCAGTACTTC. The V gene is TRBV4-3, the J gene TRBJ2-5; 9 bases are a match to TRBD1. J lost 3 bases, V lost 6 bases, and 8 bases had no gene match. The CDR3 is 15 residues long. CDR1 and CDR2 from the germline V gene are LGHNA and YSLEER.

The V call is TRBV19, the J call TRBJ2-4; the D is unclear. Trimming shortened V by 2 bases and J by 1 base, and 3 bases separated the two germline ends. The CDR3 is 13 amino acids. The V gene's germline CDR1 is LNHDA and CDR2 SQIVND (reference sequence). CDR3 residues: CASSIMAKNIQYF. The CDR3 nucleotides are TGTGCCAGTAGTATAATGGCCAAAAACATTCAGTACTTC.

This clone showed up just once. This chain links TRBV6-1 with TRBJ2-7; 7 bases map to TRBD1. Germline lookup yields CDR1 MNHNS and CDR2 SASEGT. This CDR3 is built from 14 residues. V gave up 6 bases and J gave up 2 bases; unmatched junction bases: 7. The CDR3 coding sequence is TGTGCCAGCAGGGCCACACAGGGGACCTACGAGCAGTACTTC. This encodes CASRATQGTYEQYF.

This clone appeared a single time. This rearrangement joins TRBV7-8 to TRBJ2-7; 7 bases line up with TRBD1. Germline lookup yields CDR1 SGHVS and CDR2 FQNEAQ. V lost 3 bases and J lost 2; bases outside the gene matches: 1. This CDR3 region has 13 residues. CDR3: CASSFGQAYEQYF. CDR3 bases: TGTGCCAGCAGCTTCGGACAGGCCTACGAGCAGTACTTC.

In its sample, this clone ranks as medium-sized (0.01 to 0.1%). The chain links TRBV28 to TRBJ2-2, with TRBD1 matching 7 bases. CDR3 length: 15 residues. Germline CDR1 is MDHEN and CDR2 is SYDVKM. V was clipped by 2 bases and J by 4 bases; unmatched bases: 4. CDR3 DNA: TGTGCCAGCAGTTTAGCCCGACAGGGCACCGGGGAGCTGTTTTTT. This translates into CASSLARQGTGELFF. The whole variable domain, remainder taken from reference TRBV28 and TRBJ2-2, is DVKVTQSSRYLVKRTGEKVFLECVQDMDHENMFWYRQDPGLGLRLIYFSYDVKMKEKGDIPEGYSVSREKKERFSLILESASTNQTSMYLCASSLARQGTGELFFGEGSRLTVL.

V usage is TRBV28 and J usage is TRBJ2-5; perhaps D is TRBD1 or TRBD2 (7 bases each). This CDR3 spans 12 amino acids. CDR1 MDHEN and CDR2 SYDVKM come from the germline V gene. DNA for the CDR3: TGTGCAGCGGGACAGAATCAAGAGACCCAGTACTTC. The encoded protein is CAAGQNQETQYF. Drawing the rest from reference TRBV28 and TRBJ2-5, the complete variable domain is DVKVTQSSRYLVKRTGEKVFLECVQDMDHENMFWYRQDPGLGLRLIYFSYDVKMKEKGDIPEGYSVSREKKERFSLILESASTNQTSMYLCAAGQNQETQYFGPGTRLLVL.

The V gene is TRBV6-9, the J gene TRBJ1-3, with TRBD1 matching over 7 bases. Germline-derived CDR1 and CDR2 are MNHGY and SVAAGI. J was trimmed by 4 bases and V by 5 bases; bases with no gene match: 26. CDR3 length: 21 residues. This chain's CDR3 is CASSIGRYTDPRTGAGNTIYF. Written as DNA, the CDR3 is TGTGCCAGCAGTATTGGTCGGTATACAGATCCCCGGACAGGTGCAGGAAACACCATATATTTT.

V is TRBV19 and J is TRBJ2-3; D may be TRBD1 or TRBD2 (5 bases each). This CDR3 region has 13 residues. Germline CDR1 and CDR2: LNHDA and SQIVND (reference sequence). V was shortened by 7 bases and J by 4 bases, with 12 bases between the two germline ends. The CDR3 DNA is TGTGCCAGTAAGGGAGCAGGGTCAGATACGCAGTATTTT. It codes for CASKGAGSDTQYF.

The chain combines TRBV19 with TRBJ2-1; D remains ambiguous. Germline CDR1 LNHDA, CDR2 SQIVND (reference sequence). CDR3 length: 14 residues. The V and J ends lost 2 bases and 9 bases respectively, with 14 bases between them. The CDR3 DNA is TGTGCCAGTAGTATACAAACCCCCAGAAGTGAGCAGTTCTTC. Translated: CASSIQTPRSEQFF.

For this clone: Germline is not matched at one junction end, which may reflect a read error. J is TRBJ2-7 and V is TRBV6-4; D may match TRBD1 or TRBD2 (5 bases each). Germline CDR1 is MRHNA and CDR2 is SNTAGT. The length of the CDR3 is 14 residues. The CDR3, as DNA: TGTGCCAGCAGTTACTCTGGGGACCCCTACGAGCAGTACTTC. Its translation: CASSYSGDPYEQYF.

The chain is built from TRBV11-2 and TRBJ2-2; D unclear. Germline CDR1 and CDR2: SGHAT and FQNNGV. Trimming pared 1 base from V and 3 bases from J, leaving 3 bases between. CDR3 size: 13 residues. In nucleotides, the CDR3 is TGTGCCAGCAGCTTAGCGGACACCGGGGAGCTGTTTTTT. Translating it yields CASSLADTGELFF.

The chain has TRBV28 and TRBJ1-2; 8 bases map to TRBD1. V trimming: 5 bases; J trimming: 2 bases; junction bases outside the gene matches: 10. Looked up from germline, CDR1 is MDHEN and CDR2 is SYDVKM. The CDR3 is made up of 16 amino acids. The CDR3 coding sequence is TGTGCCAGCAGTCTGGACAGGGATAAGGCCAACTATGGCTACACCTTC. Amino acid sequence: CASSLDRDKANYGYTF.

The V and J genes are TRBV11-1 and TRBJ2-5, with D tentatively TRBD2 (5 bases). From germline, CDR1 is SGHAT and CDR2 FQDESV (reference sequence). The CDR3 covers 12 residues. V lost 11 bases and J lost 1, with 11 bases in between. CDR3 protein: CAPIAIQETQYF. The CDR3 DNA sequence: TGTGCCCCAATAGCGATCCAAGAGACCCAGTACTTC.

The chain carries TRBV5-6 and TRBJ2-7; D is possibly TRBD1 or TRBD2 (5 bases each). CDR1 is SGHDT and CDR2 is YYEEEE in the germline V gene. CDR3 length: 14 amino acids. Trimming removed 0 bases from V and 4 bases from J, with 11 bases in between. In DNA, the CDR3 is TGTGCCAGCAGCTTGGCAGGGAGACCTTACGAGCAGTACTTC. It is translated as CASSLAGRPYEQYF.

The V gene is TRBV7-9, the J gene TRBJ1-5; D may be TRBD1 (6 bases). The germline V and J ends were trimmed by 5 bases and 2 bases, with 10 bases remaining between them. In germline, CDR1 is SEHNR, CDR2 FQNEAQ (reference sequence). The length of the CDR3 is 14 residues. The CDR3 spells CASSRGGRNQPQHF. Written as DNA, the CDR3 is TGTGCCAGCAGCAGAGGGGGACGCAATCAGCCCCAGCATTTT.

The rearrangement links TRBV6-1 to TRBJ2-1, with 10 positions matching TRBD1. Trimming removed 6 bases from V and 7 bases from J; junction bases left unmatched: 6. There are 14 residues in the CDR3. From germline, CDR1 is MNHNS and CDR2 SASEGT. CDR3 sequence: CASRGQGIENEQFF. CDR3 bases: TGTGCCAGCAGGGGACAGGGGATCGAAAATGAGCAGTTCTTC.

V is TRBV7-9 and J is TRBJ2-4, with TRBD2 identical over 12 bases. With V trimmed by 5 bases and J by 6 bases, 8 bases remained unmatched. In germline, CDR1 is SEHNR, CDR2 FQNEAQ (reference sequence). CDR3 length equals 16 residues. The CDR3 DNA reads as TGTGCCAGCAGCGACATAGCGGGACTAGCGGGAAACATTCAGTACTTC. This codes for CASSDIAGLAGNIQYF. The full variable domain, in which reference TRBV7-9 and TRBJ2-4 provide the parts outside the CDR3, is DTGVSQNPRHKITKRGQNVTFRCDPISEHNRLYWYRQTLGQGPEFLTYFQNEAQLEKSRLLSDRFSAERPKGSFSTLEIQRTEQGDSAMYLCASSDIAGLAGNIQYFGAGTRLSVL.